Listed below are T cell receptor beta chains from one sample, sequenced in a study of tumor-infiltrating lymphocytes in primary liver carcinoma. TCRdb re-called the multiplex PCR reads through MiXCR, storing one row per CDR3 protein. This sample carries tens of thousands of distinct CDR3 sequences, around 70% of them seen once, and the ten largest clones take under 20%. Sequenced input: liver tumor tissue from sampling region 2. The receptors stem from a middle-aged man with primary liver carcinoma and hepatitis B virus infection. The CDR3 runs from the conserved cysteine through the conserved F or W. D genes are given only for firm matches. Only part of the rows carry a size: once, few, many, or a class if the clone is expanded.

CDR3 protein: CASSLVGVTGSNQPQHF
CDR3 DNA: TGTGCCAGCAGCTTAGTAGGGGTAACAGGGAGCAATCAGCCCCAGCATTTT
J gene: TRBJ1-5
V gene: TRBV11-2
clone size: large
D gene: .

CDR3 protein: CAISRTLISPLHF
CDR3 DNA: TGTGCCATCAGCCGGACACTGATTTCACCTCTCCATTTT
J gene: TRBJ1-6
V gene: TRBV11-1
clone size: .
D gene: .

CDR3 protein: CASSPGGVTGRRSEQFF
CDR3 DNA: TGCGCCAGCAGCCCCGGAGGGGTAACGGGAAGGCGTAGTGAGCAGTTCTTC
J gene: TRBJ2-1
V gene: TRBV4-1
clone size: .
D gene: .

CDR3 protein: CASNYSRRREKLFF
CDR3 DNA: TGTGCCAGCAATTACTCGAGGAGACGGGAGAAGCTGTTTTTT
J gene: TRBJ2-2
V gene: TRBV6-5
clone size: .
D gene: .

CDR3 protein: CAWSVAIYTEAFF
CDR3 DNA: TGTGCCTGGAGTGTAGCTATATACACTGAAGCTTTCTTT
J gene: TRBJ1-1
V gene: TRBV30
clone size: many
D gene: .

CDR3 protein: CTSSPGGGPPDTQYF
CDR3 DNA: TGTACCAGCAGTCCCGGTGGAGGTCCCCCAGATACGCAGTATTTT
J gene: TRBJ2-3
V gene: TRBV11-2
clone size: .
D gene: .

CDR3 protein: CDGSPRTDYTEAFF
CDR3 DNA: TGTGACGGCAGTCCCCGGACGGACTACACTGAAGCTTTCTTT
J gene: TRBJ1-1
V gene: TRBV28
clone size: .
D gene: .

CDR3 protein: CASTVRGETQYF
CDR3 DNA: TGTGCCAGCACCGTGAGGGGGGAGACCCAGTACTTC
J gene: TRBJ2-5
V gene: TRBV11-2
clone size: .
D gene: .

CDR3 protein: CASSFGGLNIEAFF
CDR3 DNA: TGTGCCAGCAGTTTCGGGGGGTTGAACATTGAAGCCTTCTTT
J gene: TRBJ1-1
V gene: TRBV12-3/TRBV12-4
clone size: .
D gene: .

CDR3 protein: CTSSHISEDTEAFF
CDR3 DNA: TGCACCAGCAGCCACATATCTGAGGACACTGAAGCTTTCTTT
J gene: TRBJ1-1
V gene: TRBV4-1
clone size: .
D gene: .

CDR3 protein: CATSRVSGNTGELFF
CDR3 DNA: TGTGCCACCAGCAGAGTTAGCGGAAACACCGGGGAGCTGTTTTTT
J gene: TRBJ2-2
V gene: TRBV15
clone size: .
D gene: .

CDR3 protein: CGSFEGGTIGQPQHF
CDR3 DNA: TGTGGCAGTTTTGAGGGGGGGACTATCGGTCAGCCCCAGCATTTT
J gene: TRBJ1-5
V gene: TRBV12-3/TRBV12-4
clone size: .
D gene: .

CDR3 protein: CTSRYRGSGANVLTF
CDR3 DNA: TGTACCAGCAGATACAGGGGCTCCGGGGCCAACGTCCTGACTTTC
J gene: TRBJ2-6
V gene: TRBV6-5
clone size: few
D gene: TRBD1

CDR3 protein: CASSWANTEALF
CDR3 DNA: TGTGCCAGTAGTTGGGCGAACACTGAAGCTTTGTTT
J gene: TRBJ1-1
V gene: TRBV6-6
clone size: .
D gene: .